These T cell receptor beta chains were read from a single sample in a study of Tregs in tolerant kidney transplant recipients. Assay: immunoSEQ multiplex PCR; the TCRdb copy retains only in-frame clones and omits some. The sample consists of some 250,000 clones, 80% to 85% of them appearing once. The sample consisted of CD4+ T cells from blood. Source of these receptors: a human donor in good health. CDR3s include the opening cysteine and the closing phenylalanine or tryptophan. The D gene is left open where the match is weak.

d_call	v_call	cdr3_aa
TRBD1	TRBV18	CASSPQAGGTGELFF
.	TRBV27	CASSPLQGRATEAFF
.	TRBV7-9	CATAPGGSSYNSPLHF
.	TRBV18	CASSPLTRNTEAFF
.	TRBV30	CAWGGREQGWEKLFF
TRBD1	TRBV5-4	CASSSGQGRGWSTEAFF
TRBD1	TRBV9	CASSGGQGADTQYF
TRBD2	TRBV10-2	CASRGSGRAVGDTQYF
.	TRBV19	CASSPSGLVTYEQYF
TRBD2	TRBV4-1	CASSHILAGGRYF
TRBD1	TRBV2	CASLTGPTEAFF
.	TRBV7-8	CASRNSGGYNSPLHF
TRBD1	TRBV18	CASSPDRVNTEAFF
.	TRBV6-1	CASSEAEIPYSPLHF
.	TRBV18	CASFERATPTDTQYF
.	TRBV10-3	CAISESATYEQYF
TRBD1	TRBV5-1	CASSAGTGAWEETQYF
.	TRBV18	CASSPTGGLSPLHF
TRBD1	TRBV29-1	CSVEFPGTGDTGELFF
TRBD1	TRBV5-1	CASRGTRGRDTQYF
.	TRBV18	CASSPSSSTDTQYF
TRBD1	TRBV4-1	CASSQQMDRDIAKNIQYF
TRBD2	TRBV5-5	CASSARGTSGQNIQYF
.	TRBV6-1	CASIQGPNTEAFF
.	TRBV5-1	CASIPSAGPLTDTQYF
.	TRBV29-1	CSVLGGLTEAFF
.	TRBV5-8	CASSSGALTDTQYF
TRBD1	TRBV5-1	CASSLDQNRGNEQFF
.	TRBV12-5	CASGLVRVAASYNEQFF
.	TRBV18	CASSPPSRPDTGELFF
.	TRBV2	CASSEGSGVYGYTF
TRBD2	TRBV29-1	CSVLGGGRGYEQYF
TRBD1	TRBV5-8	CASSQGPGQGAEF
.	TRBV7-3	CASSLARGLTGELFF
.	TRBV4-1	CASSQDTLPRREQFF
TRBD2	TRBV4-1	CASSQPGLAGKYEQFF
TRBD1	TRBV4-1	CASSQIYQGAAGANVLTF